This T cell receptor (beta chain) was recovered during a study of control samples from healthy donors and cancer patients. The CDR3 spans 17 residues. CDR1 is SGHRS and CDR2 is YFSETQ in the germline V gene. V lost 1 base, J lost 3 bases, and 12 bases stayed unmatched. Profiling relied on immunoSEQ multiplex PCR, and the TCRdb table lists in-frame clones only, not all of them. This sample yields over 2,000 clones, of which roughly 96% are seen a single time; 11% belongs to the top ten. The sequencing input was PBMCs. The chain has TRBV5-1 and TRBJ1-1, with 7 bases fitting TRBD1. The clonotype originates from an older man with colorectal cancer. CDR3 coding DNA: TGCGCCAGCAGCTTGAAAGGGATGGGGCAGGGGGACACTGAAGCTTTCTTT. It is translated as CASSLKGMGQGDTEAFF.